The 21 T cell receptor beta chains below were found in one sample sequenced in a study of blood T cell repertoires in COVID-19. TCRdb's table, derived via immunoSEQ multiplex PCR, lists solely in-frame clones and lacks some. Among more than 100,000 clones listed, 65% to 80% were seen once. Sample: peripheral blood. The receptors here all came from a human donor with acute or convalescent COVID-19. The donor label of this sample is uncertain.

This clone has a count of ten or more. This chain links TRBV29-1 with TRBJ2-3; a weak D match, TRBD2 (6 bases). The V gene's germline CDR1 is SQVTM and CDR2 ANQGSEA. V was trimmed by 6 bases and J by 6 bases, leaving 16 bases between them. The CDR3 is 13 residues long. The CDR3 DNA is TGCAGCGTCCAAACTCGACTAGTTGATACGCAGTATTTT. It translates to CSVQTRLVDTQYF.

The chain is built from TRBV4-1 and TRBJ2-5; 8 bases line up with TRBD1. The V segment lost 2 bases and the J segment 1 base; nucleotides outside the gene matches: 3. CDR1 is MGHRA, CDR2 YSYEKL, per germline. The CDR3 has 15 amino acids. The CDR3 sequence is CASSQTQGAQETQYF. In nucleotides, the CDR3 is TGCGCCAGCAGCCAAACCCAGGGGGCCCAAGAGACCCAGTACTTC.

The chain combines TRBV3-1 (or the pseudogene TRBV3-2) with TRBJ2-5; 10 bases are a match to TRBD2. Germline V lookup: CDR1 LGHDT, CDR2 YNNKEL (reference sequence). The CDR3 runs 15 residues. Losses at the gene ends were 4 bases for V and 5 bases for J; bases not matched to a gene: 7. The CDR3: CASSPSGGAKETQYF. The CDR3 DNA reads TGTGCCAGCAGCCCCAGCGGGGGGGCTAAGGAGACCCAGTACTTC.

There are a few counts of this clone. The chain links TRBV12-3 or TRBV12-4 to TRBJ1-3, with a weak D call TRBD1 (5 bases). The CDR3 loop spans 12 amino acids. V dropped 4 bases and J dropped 7 bases, with 8 bases sitting between them. The chain's CDR3 is CASSWGGNTIYF. For the CDR3, the DNA is TGTGCCAGCAGTTGGGGGGGGAACACCATATATTTT.

Many counts were recorded for this clone. The DNA for the CDR3 is TGTGCCACCAGTGATTTGAAAGGGGGCGAGACCGGGGAGCTGTTTTTT. This codes for CATSDLKGGETGELFF. The chain has TRBV24-1 and TRBJ2-2; TRBD1 matches at 7 bases. The CDR3 loop spans 16 amino acids. The germline CDR1 and CDR2 sequences are KGHDR and SFDVKD. J lost 5 bases, V lost 0 bases, and 5 bases had no gene match.

CDR3 protein: CASSQGYSGGEQYF. In DNA form, the CDR3 reads TGCGCCAGCAGCCAAGGCTACAGCGGGGGCGAGCAGTACTTC. The genes are TRBV4-1 and TRBJ2-7; 8 nucleotides match TRBD2. Germline lookup yields CDR1 MGHRA and CDR2 YSYEKL. J was trimmed by 6 bases and V by 1 base; bases with no gene match: 5. The CDR3 totals 14 residues.

The V call is TRBV2, the J call TRBJ2-7, with 9 bases identical to TRBD1. The germline V gene has CDR1 SNHLY and CDR2 FYNNEI. With V trimmed by 6 bases and J by 0 bases, 3 bases remained unmatched. The CDR3 is made up of 14 amino acids. The CDR3 bases are TGTGCCAGCAGAGGACAGGGGAGCTCCTACGAGCAGTACTTC. Amino acids: CASRGQGSSYEQYF.

The chain uses TRBV5-8 and TRBJ1-2; perhaps TRBD1 as D (6 bases). The ends were cut back, 4 bases at V and 4 bases at J, with 20 bases in the middle. CDR1 SGHTS and CDR2 YDEGEE come from the germline V gene. The CDR3 totals 16 residues. The CDR3 loop reads CASSQPGTPISYGYTF. The CDR3 nucleotides are TGTGCCAGCAGCCAACCCGGGACACCGATTTCCTATGGCTACACCTTC.

V usage is TRBV5-5 and J usage is TRBJ2-1; 12 nucleotides agree with TRBD2. Trimming removed 1 base from V and 3 bases from J; junction bases left unmatched: 2. There are 16 residues in the CDR3. Germline V gene data show CDR1 as SGHKS and CDR2 as YYEKEE (reference sequence). CDR3 region: CASSLTSGGIYNEQFF. The CDR3 coding sequence is TGTGCCAGCAGCTTGACTAGCGGGGGGATCTACAATGAGCAGTTCTTC.

CDR3: CAWSLSQGYGYTF. The DNA for the CDR3 is TGTGCCTGGAGTTTGTCACAGGGATATGGCTACACCTTC. J is TRBJ1-2 and V is TRBV30; possibly TRBD1 for D (6 bases). The length of the CDR3 is 13 residues. The germline gives CDR1 GTSNPN, CDR2 SVGIG (reference sequence). The V gene lost 2 bases and the J gene lost 5 bases, with 12 bases spanning the gap.

The CDR3, as DNA: TGCGCCAGCAGCTTGGCAGGTAGCGGGGGGTACCAAGAGACCCAGTACTTC. Translating it yields CASSLAGSGGYQETQYF. The V call is TRBV5-1, the J call TRBJ2-5; 10 bases are shared with TRBD2. Germline trimming cut 0 bases from V and 0 bases from J; bases unmatched to any gene: 5. CDR1 is SGHRS, CDR2 YFSETQ, per germline. The CDR3 spans 17 residues.

The V gene is TRBV9, the J gene TRBJ1-2, with 10 bases identical to TRBD1. CDR3 length: 15 residues. Losses at the gene ends were 3 bases for V and 8 bases for J; bases not matched to a gene: 10. Germline values: CDR1 SGDLS, CDR2 YYNGEE. For the CDR3, the DNA is TGTGCCAGCAGCGACGACAGGGGGCTGACTAAAGGCTACACCTTC. It codes for CASSDDRGLTKGYTF.

The chain links TRBV4-2 to TRBJ1-1, with TRBD1 identical over 10 bases. The CDR3 consists of 16 residues. J was trimmed by 3 bases and V by 0 bases; bases with no gene match: 4. The germline CDR1 and CDR2 sequences are LGHNA and YNFKEQ. The CDR3 region is CASSQDPGQGYTEAFF. The CDR3 nucleotides read TGTGCCAGCAGCCAAGACCCGGGACAGGGGTACACTGAAGCTTTCTTT.

V gene TRBV5-5 combines with J gene TRBJ1-2, with 8 nucleotides matching TRBD1. CDR3 length equals 13 residues. Losses at the gene ends were 8 bases for V and 4 bases for J; bases not matched to a gene: 7. Per the germline V gene, CDR1 is SGHKS and CDR2 is YYEKEE (reference sequence). In nucleotides, the CDR3 is TGTGCCAGTGCCAGGGGGCCTGGCTATGGCTACACCTTC. Its protein product is CASARGPGYGYTF.

The CDR3 sequence is CATQKPGTAGTEAFF. In DNA, the CDR3 is TGTGCCACTCAAAAACCTGGGACAGCCGGGACTGAAGCTTTCTTT. The chain couples TRBV6-5 to TRBJ1-1; 7 positions match TRBD1. Germline values: CDR1 MNHEY, CDR2 SVGAGI. The CDR3 spans 15 residues. V shed 10 bases, J shed 5 bases, and the junction held 16 bases outside the gene matches.

This clone has just a few counts. The chain has TRBV10-3 and TRBJ1-5; no clear D gene. This CDR3 spans 12 amino acids. V shed 3 bases and J shed 9 bases, with 9 bases lying between them. Germline lookup yields CDR1 ENHRY and CDR2 SYGVKD. CDR3 residues: CAISDREGPQHF. The CDR3 DNA follows: TGTGCCATCAGTGACCGAGAGGGGCCCCAGCATTTT.

V and J are TRBV2 and TRBJ1-1, with 7 bases lining up with TRBD1. V shed 6 bases and J 4 bases; nucleotides not matched to a gene: 5. The CDR3 loop spans 13 amino acids. The germline V gene has CDR1 SNHLY and CDR2 FYNNEI. Here the CDR3 reads CASSWTGGTEAFF. In DNA form, the CDR3 reads TGTGCCAGCAGCTGGACAGGAGGCACTGAAGCTTTCTTT.

The J gene is TRBJ1-1, the V gene TRBV6-1; D possibly corresponds to TRBD1 (6 bases). V dropped 1 base and J dropped 0 bases, with 9 bases sitting between them. Germline CDR1 and CDR2: MNHNS and SASEGT. The CDR3 is 15 residues long. Written as DNA, the CDR3 is TGTGCCAGCAGTGAAGATACAGGGATGAACACTGAAGCTTTCTTT. Translated: CASSEDTGMNTEAFF.

The V gene is TRBV5-6, the J gene TRBJ2-6; perhaps TRBD1 as D (6 bases). Germline loops: CDR1 SGHDT, CDR2 YYEEEE. The CDR3 length is 19 residues. The V gene lost 0 bases and the J gene lost 0 bases, with 16 bases spanning the gap. The CDR3 reads CASSLEADRRLSGANVLTF. Here the CDR3 DNA reads TGTGCCAGCAGCTTGGAAGCTGACAGGAGGCTCTCTGGGGCCAACGTCCTGACTTTC.

This chain joins TRBV28 and TRBJ1-2; D is unresolved. CDR3 size: 14 residues. V lost 2 bases and J 8 bases, leaving 15 bases between the germline ends. Germline V CDR1 and CDR2: MDHEN, SYDVKM. CDR3 bases: TGTGCCAGCAGTTTAATCATTGAGGGCGGAGGCTACACCTTC. Translation: CASSLIIEGGGYTF.

The rearrangement links TRBV7-9 to TRBJ2-5; D is possibly TRBD2 (6 bases). CDR1 is SEHNR, CDR2 FQNEAQ, per germline (reference sequence). V dropped 5 bases and J dropped 4 bases, with 23 bases sitting between them. CDR3 length equals 17 residues. The CDR3 DNA reads as TGTGCCAGCAGCCCACCCACGGGACTCCGTTATGGAGAGACCCAGTACTTC. Amino acids: CASSPPTGLRYGETQYF. The full variable domain, rest sourced from reference TRBV7-9 and TRBJ2-5, is DTGVSQNPRHKITKRGQNVTFRCDPISEHNRLYWYRQTLGQGPEFLTYFQNEAQLEKSRLLSDRFSAERPKGSFSTLEIQRTEQGDSAMYLCASSPPTGLRYGETQYFGPGTRLLVL.